The clone carrying this T cell receptor (beta chain) was seen only a few times. As yet, its antigen is unknown. The data stem from a study of CD8 T cells in ankylosing spondylitis. Study-wide points: Several highly homologous variants formed a TCR beta motif that appeared characteristic of ankylosing spondylitis blood.

CDR1 SGHRS and CDR2 YFSETQ come from the germline V gene. The CDR3 is made up of 15 amino acids. The germline V and J ends were trimmed by 4 bases and 8 bases, with 21 bases remaining between them. The TCR beta libraries were generated through quantitative 5'-RACE incorporating molecular barcodes. TCRdb ran MiXCR on the 5' RACE reads and lists one entry per CDR3 protein. The sample consists of some 450,000 distinct CDR3 sequences, 15% to 20% of them appearing once. The sample consisted of blood, either unsorted or a sorted T cell fraction (not recorded which). This sequence joins TRBV5-1 and TRBJ1-2; the D gene is possibly TRBD1 (5 bases). This clonotype was sampled from a male donor with ankylosing spondylitis. The CDR3 sequence is CASSKGTETSEGYTF. The CDR3 nucleotides are TGCGCCAGCAGCAAGGGGACCGAGACCTCCGAGGGCTACACCTTC.